This T cell receptor beta chain was documented in a study of blood T cell repertoires in COVID-19. This clone was detected a few times. Exposed study participants had met a COVID-19 case within 2 weeks before entry. The CDR3 has 16 amino acids. Germline assignment: CDR1 LGHDT and CDR2 YNNKEL (reference sequence). V was cut by 0 bases and J by 2 bases, with 12 bases left in between. Methods used by the authors: Estimation of nucleated cell counts was performed using reference gene primer amplification. Profiling relied on immunoSEQ multiplex PCR, and the TCRdb table lists in-frame clones only, not all of them. The DNA gave D and trimming, while V, J and clone size come from that table. Here the sample spans over 350,000 clones, roughly 92% being singletons.

The clonotype originates from a woman aged 40 to 50 who had been exposed to COVID-19. Sequenced material: PBMCs or T cells enriched from blood (not recorded which). The gene calls are TRBV3-1 (or the pseudogene TRBV3-2) and TRBJ2-3; weak D call: TRBD2 (6 bases). The CDR3 is CASSQELGLHTDTQYF. The CDR3 bases are TGTGCCAGCAGCCAAGAATTGGGACTCCACACAGATACGCAGTATTTT.